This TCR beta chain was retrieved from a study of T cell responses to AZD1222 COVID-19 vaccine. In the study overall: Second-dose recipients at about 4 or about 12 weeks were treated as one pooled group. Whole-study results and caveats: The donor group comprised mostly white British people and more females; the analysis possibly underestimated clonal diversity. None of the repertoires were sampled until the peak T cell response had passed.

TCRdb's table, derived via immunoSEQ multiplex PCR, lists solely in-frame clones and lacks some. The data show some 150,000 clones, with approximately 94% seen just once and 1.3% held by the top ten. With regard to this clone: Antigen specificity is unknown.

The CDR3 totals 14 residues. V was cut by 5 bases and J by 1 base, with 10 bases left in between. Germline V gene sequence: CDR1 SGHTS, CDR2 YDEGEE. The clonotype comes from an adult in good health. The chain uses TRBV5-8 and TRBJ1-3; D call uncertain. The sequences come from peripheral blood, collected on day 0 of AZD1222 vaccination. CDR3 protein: CASSRPVSGNTIYF. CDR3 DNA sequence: TGTGCCAGCAGTCGTCCCGTGTCTGGAAACACCATATATTTT.